The 29 T cell receptor beta chains reported below all come from one sample, sequenced in a study of T cells in Graves' hyperthyroidism and ophthalmopathy. Regions amplified from RNA transcripts were the TCR beta CDR3 regions. HTBI primers were the set used in a first-round RT-PCR of the TCR CDR3. TCRdb independently ran MiXCR on the multiplex PCR reads; one entry per CDR3 protein. Of around 300,000 distinct CDR3 sequences in the sample, roughly 20% were seen once. The sequencing input was blood. The receptors stem from a man between 45 and 60 years old with Graves' ophthalmopathy.

This clonotype was counted a few times. The chain employs TRBV20-1 and TRBJ1-1, with TRBD1 identical over 7 bases. J lost 2 bases, V lost 3 bases, and 9 bases had no gene match. CDR3 length: 15 amino acids. Per the germline V gene, CDR1 is DFQATT and CDR2 is SNEGSKA (reference sequence). The CDR3 sequence is CSASPRQGKNTEAFF. CDR3 bases: TGCAGTGCTAGCCCCCGACAGGGAAAAAACACTGAAGCTTTCTTT.

The CDR3 loop reads CASSPVLAGVGDTQYF. DNA for the CDR3: TGTGCCAGCAGCCCGGTACTAGCGGGAGTCGGCGATACGCAGTATTTT. This chain connects TRBV11-2 to TRBJ2-3; TRBD2 matches 11 bases. Germline V lookup: CDR1 SGHAT, CDR2 FQNNGV. Trimming at V came to 5 bases and at J to 6 bases, leaving 10 bases not matched to a gene. This CDR3 spans 16 amino acids.

As concerns this clonotype: This sequence may be a read error, since a much larger clone differs from it by one base. The V call is TRBV6-1, the J call TRBJ1-1; TRBD1 aligns across 7 bases. Germline V gene lookup returns CDR1 MNHNS and CDR2 SASEGT. The CDR3 covers 13 residues. Trimming removed 3 bases from V and 11 bases from J; junction bases left unmatched: 9. CDR3 DNA: TGTGCCAGCAGTGATAAGACAGGGTCGACGGCTTTCTTT. Translating gives CASSDKTGSTAFF.

This clonotype was detected a few times. The J gene is TRBJ2-7, the V gene TRBV20-1, with no clear D. Germline values: CDR1 DFQATT, CDR2 SNEGSKA (reference sequence). CDR3 length: 14 amino acids. Trimming removed 2 bases at V and 7 bases at J, with 18 bases between. CDR3 region: CSARHPTRHGEQYF. The CDR3 DNA reads as TGCAGTGCTAGACACCCGACGAGGCATGGGGAGCAGTACTTC.

This clonotype was seen at least ten times. This chain links TRBV30 with TRBJ1-6; D is undetermined. Germline V gene data show CDR1 as GTSNPN and CDR2 as SVGIG (reference sequence). This CDR3 comprises 15 residues. V lost 3 bases to trimming and J lost 8 bases, with 17 bases between them. The CDR3 DNA reads TGTGCCTGGAGCCTCGCGGGCCCTGCCGATTCACCCCTCCACTTT. Amino acids: CAWSLAGPADSPLHF.

This clonotype appeared a few times. This chain uses TRBV5-1 with TRBJ2-7, with D perhaps TRBD2 (5 bases). The CDR3 covers 14 residues. V was shortened by 1 base and J by 3 bases, with 11 bases between the two germline ends. CDR1 and CDR2 (germline): SGHRS, YFSETQ. The CDR3 sequence: CASSLFSGNYEQYF. CDR3 in DNA: TGCGCCAGCAGCTTGTTCTCCGGGAACTACGAGCAGTACTTC.

This clonotype was seen only a few times. V is TRBV5-6 and J is TRBJ2-2; a possible D gene is TRBD2 (6 bases). V was trimmed by 6 bases and J by 9 bases, leaving 18 bases between them. The CDR3 is 14 amino acids. The germline CDR1 and CDR2 sequences are SGHDT and YYEEEE. As DNA, the CDR3 is TGTGCCAGCATGGAGGGAGGCTCTTTCAGGGAGCTGTTTTTT. This sequence encodes CASMEGGSFRELFF.

J is TRBJ1-1 and V is TRBV7-2; D is unclear. V shed 5 bases and J shed 7 bases, with 14 bases lying between them. Germline CDR1 reads SGHTA; CDR2 reads FQGNSA. The CDR3 sequence is 13 residues long. The chain's CDR3 is CASSPVGGSEAFF. CDR3 DNA sequence: TGTGCCAGCAGCCCCGTCGGCGGTAGTGAAGCTTTCTTT.

This clonotype was found many times. V gene TRBV2 combines with J gene TRBJ2-7; D ambiguous. The ends were cut back, 0 bases at V and 6 bases at J, with 9 bases in the middle. Germline CDR1 and CDR2: SNHLY and FYNNEI. The CDR3 is made up of 13 amino acids. The CDR3 loop reads CASSEATVGEQYF. CDR3 bases: TGTGCCAGCAGTGAAGCTACGGTGGGCGAGCAGTACTTC.

This clonotype has at least ten counts. This chain joins TRBV24-1 and TRBJ2-1, with 11 nucleotides matching TRBD2. The CDR3 spans 16 residues. The J segment lost 6 bases and the V segment lost 5 bases, leaving 8 bases of the junction unmatched. Germline assignment: CDR1 KGHDR and CDR2 SFDVKD. CDR3 region: CATSGTTSGILNEQFF. The CDR3 DNA sequence: TGTGCCACCAGTGGGACGACTAGCGGGATCCTCAATGAGCAGTTCTTC.

This chain joins TRBV28 and TRBJ2-1, with TRBD2 matching 9 bases. CDR1 is MDHEN, CDR2 SYDVKM, per germline. The CDR3 covers 15 residues. The junction had 5 bases not matched to a gene; V was cut back by 6 bases and J by 2 bases. This CDR3 is CASSTPSGAYNEQFF. The DNA of the CDR3 is TGTGCCAGCAGCACCCCTAGCGGGGCCTACAATGAGCAGTTCTTC.

This clonotype was detected many times. The J gene is TRBJ2-7, the V gene TRBV5-1; 9 bases map to TRBD1. CDR1 and CDR2 (germline): SGHRS, YFSETQ. The CDR3 loop spans 17 amino acids. V was clipped by 4 bases and J by 5 bases; unmatched bases: 16. CDR3 protein: CASSLILMGQGKDEQYF. The CDR3 region has the DNA TGCGCCAGCAGCCTAATCTTAATGGGACAGGGTAAAGACGAGCAGTACTTC.

The chain carries TRBV20-1 and TRBJ1-5, with 7 positions matching TRBD1. V lost 2 bases, J lost 7 bases, and 5 bases stayed unmatched. The CDR3 consists of 13 residues. Germline lookup yields CDR1 DFQATT and CDR2 SNEGSKA (reference sequence). The CDR3 protein is CSARIGGGQPQHF. CDR3 nucleotides: TGCAGTGCTAGAATAGGGGGCGGCCAGCCCCAGCATTTT.

The table lists this clonotype with a few counts. The chain recombines TRBV30 with TRBJ2-7; D is possibly TRBD2 (6 bases). CDR1 and CDR2 (germline): GTSNPN, SVGIG (reference sequence). The germline V and J ends were trimmed by 4 bases and 1 base, with 14 bases remaining between them. The CDR3 loop spans 14 amino acids. CDR3: CAWNKVAVSYEQYF. The DNA for the CDR3 is TGTGCCTGGAATAAAGTAGCGGTGTCCTACGAGCAGTACTTC. The full variable domain, in which reference TRBV30 and TRBJ2-7 provide the parts outside the CDR3, is SQTIHQWPATLVQPVGSPLSLECTVEGTSNPNLYWYRQAAGRGLQLLFYSVGIGQISSEVPQNLSASRPQDRQFILSSKKLLLSDSGFYLCAWNKVAVSYEQYFGPGTRLTVT.

This clonotype was seen many times. The chain carries TRBV11-2 and TRBJ2-2, with D perhaps given as TRBD1 or TRBD2 (5 bases each). This CDR3 is built from 18 residues. Deletions cut 0 bases from V and 5 bases from J, with 19 bases between. CDR1 and CDR2 (germline): SGHAT, FQNNGV. The CDR3 is CASSLEGPWTTGTGELFF. The CDR3 nucleotides read TGTGCCAGCAGCTTAGAGGGTCCCTGGACAACGGGGACCGGGGAGCTGTTTTTT.

The chain is built from TRBV20-1 and TRBJ2-7; 13 nucleotides agree with TRBD2. J lost 6 bases, V lost 6 bases, and 11 bases had no gene match. Germline values: CDR1 DFQATT, CDR2 SNEGSKA (reference sequence). The CDR3 sequence is 15 residues long. The CDR3 sequence: CSARTSGRGGPEQYF. The CDR3 coding sequence is TGCAGTGCGCGAACTAGCGGGAGGGGCGGGCCCGAGCAGTACTTC.

This clonotype was seen a few times. This chain uses TRBV2 with TRBJ1-3; perhaps TRBD1 as D (5 bases). The CDR3 is 15 amino acids. Trimming left V 6 bases short and J 0 bases short, with 12 bases between. Germline loops: CDR1 SNHLY, CDR2 FYNNEI. The CDR3 sequence: CASRGDSISGNTIYF. The DNA for the CDR3 is TGTGCCAGCAGGGGTGACAGCATCTCTGGAAACACCATATATTTT.

The table lists this clonotype with many counts. The gene calls are TRBV2 and TRBJ1-1, with D maybe TRBD1 (5 bases). Germline V gene data show CDR1 as SNHLY and CDR2 as FYNNEI. Trimming took 8 bases from V and 1 from J, leaving 11 bases between them. This CDR3 region has 13 residues. The CDR3 reads CASQGPGNTEAFF. DNA for the CDR3: TGTGCCAGCCAGGGACCCGGGAACACTGAAGCTTTCTTT. Full variable domain (missing parts from reference TRBV2 and TRBJ1-1): EPEVTQTPSHQVTQMGQEVILRCVPISNHLYFYWYRQILGQKVEFLVSFYNNEISEKSEIFDDQFSVERPDGSNFTLKIRSTKLEDSAMYFCASQGPGNTEAFFGQGTRLTVV.

The sample holds a few counts of this clonotype. This rearrangement joins TRBV6-1 to TRBJ1-5, with unresolved D. The V gene's germline CDR1 is MNHNS and CDR2 SASEGT. The CDR3 consists of 17 residues. V was shortened by 5 bases and J by 0 bases, with 17 bases between the two germline ends. The CDR3 sequence: CASSRNRVFDSNQPQHF. DNA for the CDR3: TGTGCCAGCAGTAGGAACAGAGTCTTTGATAGCAATCAGCCCCAGCATTTT.

This clonotype has a handful of counts. The J gene is TRBJ1-5, the V gene TRBV12-3 or TRBV12-4; D ambiguous. The V gene lost 3 bases and the J gene lost 5 bases, with 5 bases spanning the gap. The CDR3 contains 12 residues. In nucleotides, the CDR3 is TGTGCCAGCAGTTTTTGGGATCAGCCCCAGCATTTT. Residues: CASSFWDQPQHF.

This clonotype was observed at least ten times. This rearrangement joins TRBV2 to TRBJ2-7, with TRBD1 as a possible D gene (6 bases). Germline loops: CDR1 SNHLY, CDR2 FYNNEI. The CDR3 covers 16 residues. The germline V and J ends were trimmed by 6 bases and 3 bases, with 21 bases remaining between them. The CDR3 bases are TGTGCCAGCAGCGGGCGCCCACAGGGAAGAGGCTACGAGCAGTACTTC. Its protein product is CASSGRPQGRGYEQYF.

The V call is TRBV15, the J call TRBJ2-7; 9 bases line up with TRBD1. This CDR3 has 17 residues. The V gene's germline CDR1 is LNHNV and CDR2 YYDKDF (reference sequence). V gave up 0 bases and J gave up 0 bases; unmatched junction bases: 6. For the CDR3, the DNA is TGTGCCACCAGCAGAGATCTTGGGGACAGGGCCTCCTACGAGCAGTACTTC. Its translation is CATSRDLGDRASYEQYF.

The table lists this clonotype with a few counts. The genes are TRBV7-2 and TRBJ2-5; D gene uncertain. With 1 base removed from V and 3 bases from J, the gap between germline ends came to 12 bases. Germline loops: CDR1 SGHTA, CDR2 FQGNSA. The CDR3 is made up of 15 amino acids. The CDR3 DNA sequence: TGTGCCAGCAGCTTAGGTAGCTGGCTGAAAGAGACCCAGTACTTC. Translation gives CASSLGSWLKETQYF.

This clonotype came up many times. The chain carries TRBV12-3 or TRBV12-4 and TRBJ2-7; possibly TRBD1 for D (6 bases). Trimming cost V 5 bases and J 4 bases, with 15 bases left between them. The CDR3 runs to 14 residues. CDR3 residues: CASSNRDILYEQYF. The CDR3 region has the DNA TGTGCCAGCAGTAACCGGGACATCCTATACGAGCAGTACTTC.

The chain employs TRBV6-1 and TRBJ2-1; 11 bases fit TRBD2. CDR1 is MNHNS, CDR2 SASEGT, per germline. The CDR3 is made up of 15 amino acids. V lost 11 bases to trimming and J lost 1 base; unmatched junction nucleotides: 7. The CDR3: CAGTTSGSSYNEQFF. In nucleotides, the CDR3 is TGTGCCGGTACAACTAGCGGGAGTTCCTACAATGAGCAGTTCTTC.

The chain couples TRBV24-1 to TRBJ2-2; perhaps TRBD2 as D (5 bases). CDR3 length: 15 amino acids. V lost 6 bases to trimming and J lost 5 bases, with 15 bases between them. Germline CDR1 is KGHDR and CDR2 is SFDVKD. CDR3 sequence: CATSPAGDRTGELFF. The CDR3 DNA reads as TGTGCCACCAGTCCCGCCGGGGATCGGACCGGGGAGCTGTTTTTT.

This chain links TRBV6-2 or TRBV6-3 with TRBJ1-3; 7 nucleotides agree with TRBD1. The germline gives CDR1 MNHEY, CDR2 SVGEGT. The V segment lost 6 bases and the J segment 0 bases; nucleotides outside the gene matches: 11. This CDR3 is 17 amino acids long. The CDR3 is CASSHGTEHYSGNTIYF. The DNA for the CDR3 is TGTGCCAGCAGCCACGGGACAGAACATTACTCTGGAAACACCATATATTTT.

In its sample, this clonotype was seen many times. The chain carries TRBV28 and TRBJ2-1; D possibly uses TRBD1 or TRBD2 (5 bases each). Trimming cost V 6 bases and J 8 bases, with 14 bases left between them. The germline V gene has CDR1 MDHEN and CDR2 SYDVKM. This CDR3 contains 13 residues. CDR3 sequence (DNA): TGTGCCAGCAGCGTAACGGGACGGGATGAGCAGTTCTTC. Protein sequence: CASSVTGRDEQFF. Variable domain in full (rest from reference TRBV28 and TRBJ2-1): DVKVTQSSRYLVKRTGEKVFLECVQDMDHENMFWYRQDPGLGLRLIYFSYDVKMKEKGDIPEGYSVSREKKERFSLILESASTNQTSMYLCASSVTGRDEQFFGPGTRLTVL.

This clonotype was recorded many times. The chain uses TRBV2 and TRBJ1-5, with D hard to call. V lost 8 bases to trimming and J lost 6 bases, with 26 bases between them. CDR1 SNHLY and CDR2 FYNNEI come from the germline V gene. CDR3 size: 17 residues. The CDR3 loop reads CASGMDVRANTGQPQHF. The CDR3 DNA is TGTGCCAGCGGCATGGACGTACGGGCTAATACGGGTCAGCCCCAGCATTTT.